The present T cell receptor (beta chain) was sequenced within a study of shared clonotypes between healthy human individuals. CDR1 and CDR2 from the germline V gene are MGHDK and SYGVNS. The CDR3 runs to 15 residues. The V gene end was trimmed by 2 bases and the J gene end by 2 bases; junction bases not matched to a gene: 3. Assay used: immunoSEQ multiplex PCR; TCRdb lists only in-frame clones, some missing. Of roughly 1,500,000 clones listed, approximately 98.5% are singletons. The sequence derives from a man younger than 40 in good health. The V gene is TRBV25-1, the J gene TRBJ2-7; TRBD1 agrees at 10 bases. The sequenced material came from naive CD4+ T cells sorted from blood. Indicated subset: CD45RA+ positively selected. The CDR3 bases are TGTGCCAGCAGTGAACCGGGACAGGGGACCTACGAGCAGTACTTC. Translating it yields CASSEPGQGTYEQYF.